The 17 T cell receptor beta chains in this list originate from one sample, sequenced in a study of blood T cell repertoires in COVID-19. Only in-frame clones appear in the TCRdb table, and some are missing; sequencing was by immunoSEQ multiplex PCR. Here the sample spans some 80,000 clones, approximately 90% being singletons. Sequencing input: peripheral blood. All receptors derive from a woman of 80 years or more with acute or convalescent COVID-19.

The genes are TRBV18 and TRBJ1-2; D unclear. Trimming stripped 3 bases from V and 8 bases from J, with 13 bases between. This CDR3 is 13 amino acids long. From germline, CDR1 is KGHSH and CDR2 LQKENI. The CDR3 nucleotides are TGTGCCAGCTCACCTGAGGGCGCGCTAGGCTACACCTTC. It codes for CASSPEGALGYTF.

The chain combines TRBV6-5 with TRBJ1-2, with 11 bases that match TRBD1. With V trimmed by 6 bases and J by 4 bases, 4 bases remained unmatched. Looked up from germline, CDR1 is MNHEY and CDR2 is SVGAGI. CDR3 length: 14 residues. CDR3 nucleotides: TGTGCCAGCAGGGACAGGGGGCGCAGCTATGGCTACACCTTC. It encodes CASRDRGRSYGYTF.

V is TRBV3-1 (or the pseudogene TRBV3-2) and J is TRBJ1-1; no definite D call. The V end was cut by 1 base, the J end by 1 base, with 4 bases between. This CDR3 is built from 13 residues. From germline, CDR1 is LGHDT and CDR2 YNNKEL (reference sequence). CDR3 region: CASSQAWNTEAFF. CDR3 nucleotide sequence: TGTGCCAGCAGCCAAGCCTGGAACACTGAAGCTTTCTTT.

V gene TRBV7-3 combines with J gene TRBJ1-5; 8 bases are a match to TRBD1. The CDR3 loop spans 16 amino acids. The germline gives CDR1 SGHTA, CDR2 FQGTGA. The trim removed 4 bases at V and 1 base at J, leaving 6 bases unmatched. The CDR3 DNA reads TGTGCCAGCAGCTCGACAGGGGCGGGAAGCAATCAGCCCCAGCATTTT. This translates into CASSSTGAGSNQPQHF.

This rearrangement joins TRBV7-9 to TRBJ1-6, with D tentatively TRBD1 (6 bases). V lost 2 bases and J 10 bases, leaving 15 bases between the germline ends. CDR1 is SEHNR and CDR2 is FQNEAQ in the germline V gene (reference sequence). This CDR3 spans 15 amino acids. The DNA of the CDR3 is TGTGCCAGCAGCTTAAATCAGGACAGTAAATCACCCCTCCACTTT. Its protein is CASSLNQDSKSPLHF. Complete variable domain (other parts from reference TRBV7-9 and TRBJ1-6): DTGVSQNPRHKITKRGQNVTFRCDPISEHNRLYWYRQTLGQGPEFLTYFQNEAQLEKSRLLSDRFSAERPKGSFSTLEIQRTEQGDSAMYLCASSLNQDSKSPLHFGNGTRLTVT.

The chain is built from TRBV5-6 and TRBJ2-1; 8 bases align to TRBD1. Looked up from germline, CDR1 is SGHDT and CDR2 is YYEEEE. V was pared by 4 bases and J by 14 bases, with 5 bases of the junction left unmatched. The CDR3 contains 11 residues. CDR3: CASSVRDRKFF. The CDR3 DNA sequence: TGTGCCAGCAGCGTCCGGGACAGGAAGTTCTTC.

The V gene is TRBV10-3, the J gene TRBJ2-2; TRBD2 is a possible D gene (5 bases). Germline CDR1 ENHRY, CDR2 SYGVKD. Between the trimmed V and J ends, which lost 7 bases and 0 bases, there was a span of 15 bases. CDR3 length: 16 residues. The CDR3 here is CAIKKAGLSNTGELFF. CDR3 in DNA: TGTGCCATCAAGAAGGCGGGCTTATCGAACACCGGGGAGCTGTTTTTT.

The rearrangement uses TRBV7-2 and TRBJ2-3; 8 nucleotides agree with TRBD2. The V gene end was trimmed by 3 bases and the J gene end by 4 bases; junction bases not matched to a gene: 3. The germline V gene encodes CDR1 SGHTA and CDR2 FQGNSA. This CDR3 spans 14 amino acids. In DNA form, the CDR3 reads TGTGCCAGCAGCTTCCCGGGGGGGTCAGATACGCAGTATTTT. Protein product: CASSFPGGSDTQYF. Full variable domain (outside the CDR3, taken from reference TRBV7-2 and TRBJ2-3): GAGVSQSPSNKVTEKGKDVELRCDPISGHTALYWYRQSLGQGLEFLIYFQGNSAPDKSGLPSDRFSAERTGGSVSTLTIQRTQQEDSAVYLCASSFPGGSDTQYFGPGTRLTVL.

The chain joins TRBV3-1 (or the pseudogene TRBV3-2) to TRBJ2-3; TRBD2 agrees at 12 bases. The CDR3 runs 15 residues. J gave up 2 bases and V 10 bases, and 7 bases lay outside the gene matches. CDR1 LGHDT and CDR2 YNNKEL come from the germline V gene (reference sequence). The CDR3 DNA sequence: TGTGCCACCAGACTAGCGGGAGCACCCACAGATACGCAGTATTTT. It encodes CATRLAGAPTDTQYF.

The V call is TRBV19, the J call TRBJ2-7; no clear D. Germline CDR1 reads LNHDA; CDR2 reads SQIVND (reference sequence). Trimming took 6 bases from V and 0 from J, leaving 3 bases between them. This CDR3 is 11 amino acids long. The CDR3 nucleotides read TGTGCCAGTAGCGGCTCCTACGAGCAGTACTTC. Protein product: CASSGSYEQYF.

Here the CDR3 DNA reads TGTGCCAGCAGCTTAGGGGGACAGGGATACACCGGGGAGCTGTTTTTT. It encodes CASSLGGQGYTGELFF. The V gene is TRBV11-1, the J gene TRBJ2-2; 9 nucleotides align to TRBD1. CDR1 and CDR2 (germline): SGHAT, FQDESV (reference sequence). With V trimmed by 1 base and J by 3 bases, 3 bases remained unmatched. The CDR3 totals 16 residues. The full variable domain, rest sourced from reference TRBV11-1 and TRBJ2-2, is EAEVAQSPRYKITEKSQAVAFWCDPISGHATLYWYRQILGQGPELLVQFQDESVVDDSQLPKDRFSAERLKGVDSTLKIQPAELGDSAMYLCASSLGGQGYTGELFFGEGSRLTVL.

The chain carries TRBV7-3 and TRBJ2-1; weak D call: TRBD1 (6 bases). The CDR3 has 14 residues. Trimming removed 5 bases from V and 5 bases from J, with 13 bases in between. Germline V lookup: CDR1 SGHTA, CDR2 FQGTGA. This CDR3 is CASSMGAKNNEQFF. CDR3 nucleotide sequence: TGTGCCAGCAGCATGGGGGCCAAAAACAATGAGCAGTTCTTC.

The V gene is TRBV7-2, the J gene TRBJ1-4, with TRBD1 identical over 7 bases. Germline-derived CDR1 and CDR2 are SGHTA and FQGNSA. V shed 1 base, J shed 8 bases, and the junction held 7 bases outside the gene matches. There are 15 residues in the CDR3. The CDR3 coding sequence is TGTGCCAGCAGCTTAGTCGCCAGGGGGAGCGAAAAACTGTTTTTT. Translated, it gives CASSLVARGSEKLFF. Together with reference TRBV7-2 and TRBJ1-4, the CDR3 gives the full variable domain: GAGVSQSPSNKVTEKGKDVELRCDPISGHTALYWYRQSLGQGLEFLIYFQGNSAPDKSGLPSDRFSAERTGGSVSTLTIQRTQQEDSAVYLCASSLVARGSEKLFFGSGTQLSVL.

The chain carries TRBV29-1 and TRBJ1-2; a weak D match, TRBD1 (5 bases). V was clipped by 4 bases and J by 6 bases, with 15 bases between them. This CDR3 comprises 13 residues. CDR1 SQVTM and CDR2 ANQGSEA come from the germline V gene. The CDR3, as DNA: TGCAGCGTTGCGGAGCAGGGTAGGGATGGCTACACCTTC. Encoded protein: CSVAEQGRDGYTF.

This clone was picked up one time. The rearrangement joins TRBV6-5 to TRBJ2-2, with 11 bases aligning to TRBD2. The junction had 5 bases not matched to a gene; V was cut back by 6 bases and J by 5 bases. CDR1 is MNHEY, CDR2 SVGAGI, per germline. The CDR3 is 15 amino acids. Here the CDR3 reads CASRGTSGSTGELFF. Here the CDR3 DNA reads TGTGCCAGCAGGGGAACTAGCGGGAGTACCGGGGAGCTGTTTTTT.

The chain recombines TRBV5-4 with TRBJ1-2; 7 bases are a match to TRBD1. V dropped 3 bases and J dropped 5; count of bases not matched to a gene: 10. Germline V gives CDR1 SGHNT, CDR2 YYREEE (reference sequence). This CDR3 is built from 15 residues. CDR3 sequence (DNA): TGTGCCAGCAGCTCAAAGACAGGGTGGGAGTATGGCTACACCTTC. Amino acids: CASSSKTGWEYGYTF.

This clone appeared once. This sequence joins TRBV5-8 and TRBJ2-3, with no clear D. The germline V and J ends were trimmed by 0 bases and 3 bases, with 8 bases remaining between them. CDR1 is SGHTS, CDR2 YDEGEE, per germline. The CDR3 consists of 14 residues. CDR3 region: CASSLGRVTDTQYF. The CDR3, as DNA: TGTGCCAGCAGCTTGGGTAGAGTGACAGATACGCAGTATTTT.